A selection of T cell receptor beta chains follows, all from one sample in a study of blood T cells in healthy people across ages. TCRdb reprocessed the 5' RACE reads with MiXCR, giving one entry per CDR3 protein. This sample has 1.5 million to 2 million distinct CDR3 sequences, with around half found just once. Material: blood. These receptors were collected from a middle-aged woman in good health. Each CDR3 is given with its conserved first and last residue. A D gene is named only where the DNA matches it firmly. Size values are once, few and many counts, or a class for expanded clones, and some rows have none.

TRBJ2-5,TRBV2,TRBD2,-,CASSGAGGHYNEQYF,TGTGCCAGCAGTGGAGCGGGGGGGCACTACAATGAGCAGTACTTC
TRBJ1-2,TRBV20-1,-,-,CSAGEGRDGYTF,TGCAGTGCCGGGGAGGGCCGAGATGGCTACACCTTC
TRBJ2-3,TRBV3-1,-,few,CASSQDRNGRTDTQYF,TGTGCCAGCAGCCAAGATCGTAACGGTCGCACAGATACGCAGTATTTT
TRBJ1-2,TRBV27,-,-,CASSPTRGSGYTF,TGTGCCAGCAGTCCTACGAGAGGGTCCGGCTACACCTTC
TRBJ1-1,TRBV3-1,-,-,CASSQDHGANTEAFF,TGTGCCAGCAGCCAAGATCACGGGGCGAACACTGAAGCTTTCTTT
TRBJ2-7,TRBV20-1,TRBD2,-,CSGAGGNRFSYEQYF,TGCAGTGGGGCGGGGGGGAACCGGTTCTCCTACGAGCAGTACTTC
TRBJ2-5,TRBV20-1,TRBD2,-,CSAVRTSGGNRETQYF,TGCAGTGCTGTAAGGACTAGCGGGGGTAATAGGGAGACCCAGTACTTC
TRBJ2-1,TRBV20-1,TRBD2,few,CSARLGGDSEQFF,TGCAGTGCTAGACTGGGAGGGGACTCCGAGCAGTTCTTC
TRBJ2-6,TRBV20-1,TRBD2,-,CSVPAGGLSGANVLTF,TGCAGTGTTCCAGCGGGGGGGCTGTCTGGGGCCAACGTCCTGACTTTC
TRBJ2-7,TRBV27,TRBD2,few,CASSSLSGVGERYF,TGTGCCAGCAGTTCCCTTAGCGGGGTTGGGGAGCGGTACTTC
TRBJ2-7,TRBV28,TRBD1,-,CANSPYRGEKYF,TGTGCCAACAGTCCGTACAGGGGTGAGAAGTACTTC
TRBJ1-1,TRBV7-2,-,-,CASSLVGYRAEAFF,TGTGCCAGCAGCTTAGTGGGTTACAGAGCTGAAGCTTTCTTT
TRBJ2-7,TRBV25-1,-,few,CASSFQGKSYEQYF,TGTGCCAGCAGCTTTCAGGGGAAGTCCTACGAGCAGTACTTC
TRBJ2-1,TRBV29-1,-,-,CSVEARPRLSYNEQFF,TGCAGCGTTGAAGCACGCCCTCGGCTCTCCTACAATGAGCAGTTCTTC
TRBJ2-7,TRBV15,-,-,CATSQPGASYEQYF,TGTGCCACCAGCCAGCCGGGGGCTTCCTACGAGCAGTACTTC
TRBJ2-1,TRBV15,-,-,CAARPKGDCYEQFF,TGTGCCGCCCGACCAAAGGGGGACTGTTATGAGCAGTTCTTC
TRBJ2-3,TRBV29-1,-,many,CSAIQPDTQYF,TGCAGCGCTATACAACCGGATACGCAGTATTTT
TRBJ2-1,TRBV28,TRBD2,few,CASSPLIGSGGYNEQFF,TGTGCCAGCAGTCCCCTAATCGGCAGCGGGGGCTACAATGAGCAGTTCTTC
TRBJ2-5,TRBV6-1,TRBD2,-,CANSELESGGAARETQYF,TGTGCCAACAGTGAATTGGAAAGCGGGGGGGCCGCGAGGGAGACCCAGTACTTC
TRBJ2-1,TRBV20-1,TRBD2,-,CSASPLLADISYNEQFF,TGCAGTGCTAGCCCCCTGCTAGCGGATATTTCTTACAATGAGCAGTTCTTC
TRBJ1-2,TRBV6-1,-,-,CASSEALAIPNYGYTF,TGTGCCAGCAGTGAAGCGCTCGCTATCCCGAATTATGGCTACACCTTC
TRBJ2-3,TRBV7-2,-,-,CASSPFGTWADTQYF,TGTGCCAGCAGCCCGTTCGGGACATGGGCAGATACGCAGTATTTT
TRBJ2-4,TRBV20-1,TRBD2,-,CSARDPLAGGLTNNIQYF,TGCAGTGCTAGAGATCCACTAGCGGGGGGCCTGACCAATAACATTCAATACTTC
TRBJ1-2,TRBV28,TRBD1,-,CASSWPGTGGQGYTF,TGTGCCAGCAGTTGGCCCGGGACAGGGGGCCAAGGCTACACCTTC
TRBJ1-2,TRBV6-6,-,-,CASGGGNGYTF,TGTGCCAGCGGAGGAGGGAATGGCTACACCTTC
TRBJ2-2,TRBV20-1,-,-,CSARDGLWGGELFF,TGCAGTGCTAGGGACGGACTCTGGGGCGGGGAGCTGTTTTTT
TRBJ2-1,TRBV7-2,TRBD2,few,CASSLAELAGVYNEQFF,TGTGCCAGCAGCTTAGCCGAACTAGCGGGGGTCTACAATGAGCAGTTCTTC
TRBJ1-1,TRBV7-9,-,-,CASSTPGYTEAFF,TGTGCCAGCAGCACTCCAGGGTACACTGAAGCTTTCTTT
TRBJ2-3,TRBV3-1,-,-,CASSQDVGRITDTQYF,TGTGCCAGCAGCCAAGATGTCGGCAGGATCACAGATACGCAGTATTTT
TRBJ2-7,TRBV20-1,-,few,CSARANRVYEQYF,TGCAGTGCTAGAGCTAACAGGGTATACGAGCAGTACTTC
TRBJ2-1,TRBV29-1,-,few,CSVVKGSNEQFF,TGCAGCGTTGTCAAGGGTAGTAATGAGCAGTTCTTC
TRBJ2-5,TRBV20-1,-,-,CSAYLDSQETQYF,TGCAGTGCTTACTTGGACTCACAAGAGACCCAGTACTTC
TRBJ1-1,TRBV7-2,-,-,CASSLTQGKGAEAFF,TGTGCCAGCAGCTTGACCCAGGGAAAGGGCGCTGAAGCTTTCTTT
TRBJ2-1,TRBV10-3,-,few,CAISETSYNEQFF,TGTGCCATCAGCGAAACATCCTACAATGAGCAGTTCTTC
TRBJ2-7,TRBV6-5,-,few,CASSVASWGYEQYF,TGTGCCAGCAGTGTAGCGAGTTGGGGCTACGAGCAGTACTTC
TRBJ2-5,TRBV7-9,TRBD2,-,CASILGPAGLQETQYF,TGTGCCAGCATCCTCGGGCCAGCGGGGCTCCAAGAGACCCAGTACTTC
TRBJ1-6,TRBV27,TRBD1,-,CASSPTGVYSYNSPLHF,TGTGCCAGTAGCCCGACAGGGGTCTACTCCTATAATTCACCCCTCCACTTT
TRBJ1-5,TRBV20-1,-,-,CSARSGEEQPQHF,TGCAGTGCTAGATCCGGGGAGGAACAGCCCCAGCATTTT
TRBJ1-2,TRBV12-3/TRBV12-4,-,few,CASSLGRWGYTF,TGTGCCAGCAGTTTAGGCCGGTGGGGCTACACCTTC